This T cell receptor (beta chain) was sequenced for a study of T-cell reconstitution after alpha-beta-depleted transplantation in children. Whole-study findings and limits: Several hundred expanded graft clones reportedly were the source of alpha-beta T cells about two months after transplant. Surviving recipient cells, namely T cells and thymic progenitors, were the source of high day-60 TCRbeta diversity in some patients. Newly produced T cells mostly accounted for T-cell counts and diversity one year post-transplant.

Germline lookup yields CDR1 SGHRS and CDR2 YFSETQ. V lost 0 bases to trimming and J lost 4 bases; unmatched junction nucleotides: 9. The CDR3 runs to 16 residues. This clonotype was seen a few times. Antigen specificity is unknown. Unique molecular identifiers were incorporated during preparation of the TCRbeta library. TCRdb passed the PCR reads through MiXCR, listing each CDR3 protein once. The sample records about 980,000 distinct CDR3 sequences, around 30% being singletons. This receptor was obtained from a boy in the first two years of life who had a stem cell transplant for SCID, so the T cells may come from the graft donor. The chain joins TRBV5-1 to TRBJ1-1, with 7 bases identical to TRBD1. Specimen: PBMCs, mostly from graft donor cells, collected 360 days after TCRalphabeta/CD19-depleted stem cell transplant. The CDR3 region is CASSLAPQGKGTEAFF. Here the CDR3 DNA reads TGCGCCAGCAGCTTGGCCCCACAGGGGAAGGGCACTGAAGCTTTCTTT.